This TCR beta chain was found in a study of regulatory dendritic cells for organ transplantation. As regards this clone: Its antigen is unknown.

The data were produced by immunoSEQ multiplex PCR, yet TCRdb's version contains in-frame clones alone and is incomplete. There are around 11,000 clones in the sample; less than 70% occur only once, and approximately 0.57% lies in the top ten. CFSE-labeled sorted T cells met regulatory or mature dendritic cells for around 5 days. This clonotype originated in a human donor in good health. Material for sequencing was naive CD4+ T cells from blood cultured with dendritic cells. The subset here: CD45RA+ naive T cells.

CDR3 in DNA: TGTGCCAGCAGCGTAGGAAGGACAGGCCTTTACACCGGGGAGCTGTTTTTT. Translation: CASSVGRTGLYTGELFF. This chain joins TRBV9 and TRBJ2-2; 7 bases map to TRBD1. This CDR3 is 17 amino acids long. V was clipped by 0 bases and J by 3 bases; unmatched bases: 8. Germline assignment: CDR1 SGDLS and CDR2 YYNGEE.